This T cell receptor (beta chain) is drawn from a study of shared clonotypes between healthy human individuals. Profiled with immunoSEQ multiplex PCR; TCRdb holds only in-frame clones, not every one. Seen here are under 2,000,000 clones, just under 95% observed once, and the top ten hold less than 1.5%. Positive CCR7 selection of CD45RO-negative cells yielded the naive CD8 cells, and terminally differentiated effector memory CD45RA+ cells were excluded. A remark on this clone: Other DNA sequences in the same sample also yield this CDR3.

This receptor was obtained from a man younger than 30 in good health. Sequenced: naive CD8+ T cells sorted from blood.

This CDR3 reads CSVAAAYEQYF. The CDR3 DNA reads TGCAGCGTCGCGGCAGCCTACGAGCAGTACTTC. The chain has TRBV29-1 and TRBJ2-7; D call uncertain. Germline loops: CDR1 SQVTM, CDR2 ANQGSEA. V lost 6 bases, J lost 2 bases, and 8 bases lay in between. The CDR3 runs 11 residues.